This T cell receptor beta chain comes out of a study of CD8 T cells in Susac syndrome. In the study overall: Within the sequenced group of Susac syndrome patients, five or six showed active disease and about 8 were in remission.

The RNA, about 0.45 to 1 ug, was put through reverse transcription using random hexamers. Amplification of the TCR beta CDR3 was carried out by immunoSEQ multiplex PCR, which spanned a total of 54 Vbeta and 13 Jbeta segments. TCRdb re-called the immunoSEQ multiplex PCR reads with MiXCR, one entry per CDR3 protein. Among about 190,000 distinct CDR3 sequences listed, approximately 95% were seen once. Trimming left V 8 bases short and J 5 bases short, with 21 bases between. CDR1 is MGHRA, CDR2 YSYEKL, per germline. There are 15 residues in the CDR3. Study-level results: In total CD8+ repertoires, around 17 Susac-specific public clones were found, and CD8+ TEMRA repertoires had a few.

A note on this clonotype: Its antigen is unidentified.

This TCR came from a human donor with Susac syndrome. V is TRBV4-1 and J is TRBJ1-1, with TRBD1 as a possible D gene (6 bases). Sample: CD8+ T cells from PBMCs. The CDR3 nucleotides read TGCGCCAGCTCCACAGGGTCATGGGGGAAGACTGAAGCTTTCTTT. This translates into CASSTGSWGKTEAFF.